The sequence of this T cell receptor (beta chain) was determined in a study of CD8+CD57+ T cells in acquired aplastic anemia. Profiling that covered TCR beta VDJ and CDR3 relied on genomic DNA as its template. TCRdb re-derived calls from the reads in MiXCR, one entry per CDR3 protein. The sample yields 50,000 or so distinct CDR3 sequences, approximately 50% seen once. This CDR3 region has 15 residues. In germline, CDR1 is DFQATT, CDR2 SNEGSKA (reference sequence). The junction had 8 bases not matched to a gene; V was cut back by 5 bases and J by 6 bases. Patients selected for sequencing had displayed CD8+CD57+ cell expansion by flow cytometry.

What was sequenced was sorted CD4+, CD8+, or CD8+CD57+ T cells (not recorded which) from PBMCs. The sequence derives from a human donor with aplastic anemia. The rearrangement uses TRBV20-1 and TRBJ2-1; 12 bases align to TRBD2. CDR3 amino acids: CSAPAGLAGPNEQFF. The CDR3 nucleotides are TGCAGTGCTCCTGCCGGACTAGCGGGGCCCAATGAGCAGTTCTTC.